A selection of T cell receptor beta chains follows, all from one sample in a study of cytomegalovirus exposure and HLA in healthy donors. Profiling relied on immunoSEQ multiplex PCR, and the TCRdb table lists in-frame clones only, not all of them. This sample has approximately 87,000 clones; around 86% occur once, and the top ten carry approximately 3.9%. Sequencing was done on a sample of PBMCs. Source of these receptors: a woman aged 70-85 years in good health and CMV-seropositive. Both conserved end residues are part of each CDR3. The D gene is left open where the match is weak. For some rows the clone size is stated as once, few or many, or as a class when expanded; others skip it.

NA	TRBV18	14	TRBJ2-3	NA	TGTGCCAGCTCCGCACGGGGGAAAACAGATACGCAGTATTTT	CASSARGKTDTQYF
NA	TRBV10-3	16	TRBJ2-2	NA	TGTGCCATCAGTCAGACTAGGACGGCTAACACCGGGGAGCTGTTTTTT	CAISQTRTANTGELFF
NA	TRBV6-6	11	TRBJ1-1	NA	TGTGCCAGCTCTCCTTTCACTGAAGCTTTCTTT	CASSPFTEAFF
TRBD1	TRBV13	16	TRBJ1-2	NA	TGTGCCAGCAGCTTAGACAGGGGGCTCACAGTTTATGGCTACACCTTC	CASSLDRGLTVYGYTF
TRBD1	TRBV6-5	14	TRBJ2-3	NA	TGTGCCAGCAGTCCCCGACAGGGAACAGATACGCAGTATTTT	CASSPRQGTDTQYF
TRBD2	TRBV19	18	TRBJ2-3	NA	TGTGCCAGTAGTCGACGGGATCCAGCGGGAGGCCCCACAGATACGCAGTATTTT	CASSRRDPAGGPTDTQYF
NA	TRBV30	15	TRBJ1-5	NA	TGTGCCTGGAGTTTAACAGCTGATAGCAATCAGCCCCAGCATTTT	CAWSLTADSNQPQHF
NA	TRBV5-4	13	TRBJ1-4	few	TGTGCCAGCAGCCCACAGGGTTCTGAAAAACTGTTTTTT	CASSPQGSEKLFF
TRBD1	TRBV19	16	TRBJ1-4	few	TGTGCCAGTACCGATCAGGGGGCGCATGGTGGTGAAAAACTGTTTTTT	CASTDQGAHGGEKLFF
NA	TRBV19	11	TRBJ1-5	NA	TGTGCCAGTAGTAGAAGGGGTCCCCAGCATTTT	CASSRRGPQHF
TRBD1	TRBV29-1	13	TRBJ2-7	NA	TGCAGCGTCTTCGAGGACAGGTCCTACGAGCAGTACTTC	CSVFEDRSYEQYF
NA	TRBV28	16	TRBJ1-1	few	TGTGCCAGCAGTTTATCCAGGGCTAGAGGGAACACTGAAGCTTTCTTT	CASSLSRARGNTEAFF
TRBD2	TRBV29-1	13	TRBJ2-7	few	TGCAGCGTCCCCAGGACTAGGACCTACGAGCAGTACTTC	CSVPRTRTYEQYF
NA	TRBV7-2	14	TRBJ1-1	NA	TGTGCCAGCAGCTTAGTTCCACAGAACACTGAAGCTTTCTTT	CASSLVPQNTEAFF
TRBD2	TRBV5-1	15	TRBJ2-5	NA	TGCGCCAGCAGCTCTAGCGGGAGGGTCGCCGTGACCCAGTACTTC	CASSSSGRVAVTQYF
TRBD1	TRBV19	17	TRBJ1-5	NA	TGTGCCAGTAGTATAGGGGCAGGGGGTAGGAGCAATCAGCCCCAGCATTTT	CASSIGAGGRSNQPQHF
NA	TRBV5-1	13	TRBJ1-1	few	TGCGCCAGCAGCACCGGGACACCCACTGAAGCTTTCTTT	CASSTGTPTEAFF
TRBD1	TRBV19	16	TRBJ2-2	NA	TGTGCCAGTAGTATAGGAGGGACAGGGGCGGGCGGGGAGCTGTTTTTT	CASSIGGTGAGGELFF
TRBD2	TRBV7-2	15	TRBJ2-1	NA	TGTGCCAGCAGAAAAGGACTAGCGGGCATCGGTGAGCAGTTCTTC	CASRKGLAGIGEQFF
TRBD1	TRBV27	15	TRBJ2-7	NA	TGTGCCAGCAGTTCTATACGACAGGGAGTGTACGAGCAGTACTTC	CASSSIRQGVYEQYF
TRBD1	TRBV5-1	14	TRBJ2-7	once	TGCGCCAGCAGCGCGACAGGGAGCTCCTACGAGCAGTACTTC	CASSATGSSYEQYF
TRBD1	TRBV2	15	TRBJ1-6	NA	TGTGCCAGCAGTCTACAGGGACAGGGAAATTCACCCCTCCACTTT	CASSLQGQGNSPLHF
NA	TRBV7-3	13	TRBJ2-7	NA	TGTGCCAGCAGCTTCGGACTGGGCTACGAGCAGTACTTC	CASSFGLGYEQYF
NA	TRBV19	12	TRBJ2-7	NA	TGTGCCAGTAGTATAAATGCGGGCGAGCAGTACTTC	CASSINAGEQYF
TRBD1	TRBV6-6	15	TRBJ1-3	few	TGTGCCAGCAGTTATGGACAGGGGTCAGGAAACACCATATATTTT	CASSYGQGSGNTIYF
TRBD2	TRBV11-2	15	TRBJ2-5	NA	TGTGCCAGCAGCTTAGTCGACGGGAGGCAAGAGACCCAGTACTTC	CASSLVDGRQETQYF
NA	TRBV5-4	13	TRBJ2-3	NA	TGTGCCAGCAGCTTGAGGGGCCCGGATACGCAGTATTTT	CASSLRGPDTQYF
NA	TRBV30	15	TRBJ2-3	NA	TGTGCCTGGAGTGTCGGAAGCCCCGGGACAGATACGCAGTATTTT	CAWSVGSPGTDTQYF
TRBD1	TRBV7-2	16	TRBJ2-1	NA	TGTGCCAGCAGCTTAAGGGGGACAGGGAACTACAATGAGCAGTTCTTC	CASSLRGTGNYNEQFF
NA	TRBV19	16	TRBJ2-6	NA	TGTGCCAGTAGTATAGCCACCGGGACTGGGGCCAACGTCCTGACTTTC	CASSIATGTGANVLTF
NA	TRBV28	12	TRBJ2-7	NA	TGTGCCAGCAGTTTCTACGCCTACGAGCAGTACTTC	CASSFYAYEQYF